The entry below describes one TCR beta chain. The entry originates in a study of blood T cell repertoires in COVID-19. Study at large: COVID-19 samples collected from the United States, Italy and Spain covered acute and convalescent phases. In each case, the material was cDNA or gDNA derived from T cells, B-cell-depleted T cells, or PBMCs.

Per the original data handling: For nucleated cells, counts were estimated from reference gene primer amplification. Here immunoSEQ multiplex PCR was the method, and the copy in TCRdb shows in-frame clones only, minus some. V and J calls and clone size are those listed in that table; D and trimming were worked out from the DNA. The sample lists some 150,000 clones; roughly 91% were seen once. Trimming removed 2 bases from V and 4 bases from J, with 8 bases in between. The CDR3 has 13 residues. In germline, CDR1 is MNHEY, CDR2 SMNVEV (reference sequence). This sequence was found in a man in his sixties with active or convalescent COVID-19. This sequence joins TRBV27 and TRBJ1-2; D perhaps matches TRBD1 (5 bases). The specimen was peripheral blood. CDR3 sequence reads: CASSLRGSYGYTF. CDR3 in DNA: TGTGCCAGCAGTTTAAGGGGTAGCTATGGCTACACCTTC.